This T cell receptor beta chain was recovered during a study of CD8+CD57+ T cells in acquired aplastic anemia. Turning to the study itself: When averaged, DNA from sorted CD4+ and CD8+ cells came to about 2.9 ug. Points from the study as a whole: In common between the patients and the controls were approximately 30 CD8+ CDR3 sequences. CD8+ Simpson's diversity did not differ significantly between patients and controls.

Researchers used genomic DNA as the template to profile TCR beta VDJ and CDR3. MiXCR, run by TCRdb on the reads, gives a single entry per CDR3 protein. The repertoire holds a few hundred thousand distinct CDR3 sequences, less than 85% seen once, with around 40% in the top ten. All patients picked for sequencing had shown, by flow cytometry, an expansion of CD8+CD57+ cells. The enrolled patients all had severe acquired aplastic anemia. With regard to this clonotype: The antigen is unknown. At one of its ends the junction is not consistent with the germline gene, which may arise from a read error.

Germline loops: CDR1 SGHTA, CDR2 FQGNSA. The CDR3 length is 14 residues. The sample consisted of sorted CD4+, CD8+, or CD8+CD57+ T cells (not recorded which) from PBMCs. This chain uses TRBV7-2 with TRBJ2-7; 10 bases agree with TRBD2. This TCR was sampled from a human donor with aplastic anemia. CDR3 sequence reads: CASSLAGGNYKQYF. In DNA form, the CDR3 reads TGTGCCAGCAGTTTAGCGGGAGGTAACTATAAGCAGTACTTC.